Sequencing of this T cell receptor beta chain was carried out in a study of blood T cell repertoires in COVID-19. Background on the study: Samples taken during acute and convalescent COVID-19 were collected in the United States, Italy and Spain. T cells, B-cell-depleted T cells, or PBMCs supplied cDNA or gDNA.

In the source study's methods: How many nucleated cells were present was estimated from reference gene primer amplification. Profiled with immunoSEQ multiplex PCR; TCRdb holds only in-frame clones, not every one. That table supplies the V and J calls and clone size; D and trimming were determined from the DNA. The table includes roughly 100,000 clones, 82% detected once. The receptor was derived from a man in his sixties with acute or convalescent COVID-19. Specimen: peripheral blood.

The CDR3 loop is CASSWGDGANVLTF. CDR3 DNA sequence: TGTGCCAGCAGCTGGGGGGATGGGGCCAACGTCCTGACTTTC. J is TRBJ2-6 and V is TRBV5-4; possibly TRBD2 for D (6 bases). This CDR3 has 14 residues. The germline CDR1 and CDR2 sequences are SGHNT and YYREEE (reference sequence). Trimming took 3 bases from V and 3 from J, leaving 7 bases between them.